The present TCR beta chain was sequenced within a study of control samples from healthy donors and cancer patients. This clone appeared a few times. Germline V lookup: CDR1 LNHDA, CDR2 SQIVND (reference sequence). V dropped 3 bases and J dropped 1; count of bases not matched to a gene: 8. The CDR3 sequence is 17 residues long. TCRdb keeps only in-frame clones here, not all; method: immunoSEQ multiplex PCR. The table has around 90,000 clones, about 83% seen once. The sequence derives from a woman between 40 and 50 years old in good health. Sequencing was carried out using blood. The J gene is TRBJ2-4, the V gene TRBV19, with 8 bases identical to TRBD2. The CDR3 DNA sequence: TGTGCCAGTAGTATGATAAGCGGGGGTCCGGCCAAAAACATTCAGTACTTC. Residues: CASSMISGGPAKNIQYF. The full variable domain, completed using reference TRBV19 and TRBJ2-4, is DGGITQSPKYLFRKEGQNVTLSCEQNLNHDAMYWYRQDPGQGLRLIYYSQIVNDFQKGDIAEGYSVSREKKESFPLTVTSAQKNPTAFYLCASSMISGGPAKNIQYFGAGTRLSVL.